Listed below are T cell receptor beta chains from one sample, sequenced in a study of blood T cell repertoires in COVID-19. Assay: immunoSEQ multiplex PCR; the TCRdb copy retains only in-frame clones and omits some. Here the sample spans 95,000 to 130,000 clones, just over 90% being singletons. The specimen was peripheral blood. The origin of the receptors is a human donor with active COVID-19. The donor label of this sample is uncertain. The conserved cysteine and the conserved F or W are not part of the CDR3 here. Fields, in order: CDR3 length, clone size, J gene, V gene, CDR3 protein. Size is stated for part of the rows, as once, few or many counts, or as a class when the clone is expanded.

length: 17
size: -
J: TRBJ2-2
V: TRBV10-3
CDR3: AIRGLTVTSGGNTGELF

length: 13
size: -
J: TRBJ2-3
V: TRBV11-3
CDR3: ASSLGGVTTDTQY

length: 10
size: -
J: TRBJ2-7
V: TRBV5-4
CDR3: ASSPGGYEQY

length: 17
size: -
J: TRBJ1-2
V: TRBV18
CDR3: ASSPPVFSGGETFYGYT

length: 15
size: -
J: TRBJ2-3
V: TRBV3-1/TRBV3-2
CDR3: ASSPTSGGLSYYTQY

length: 13
size: -
J: TRBJ2-7
V: TRBV11-2
CDR3: ASSSTSGGPYEQY

length: 10
size: -
J: TRBJ1-1
V: TRBV30
CDR3: ASTTQNTEAF

length: 12
size: -
J: TRBJ2-1
V: TRBV5-8
CDR3: ASSFQGAYNEQF

length: 12
size: -
J: TRBJ1-2
V: TRBV6-5
CDR3: ASSSDGGGYGYT

length: 13
size: -
J: TRBJ2-5
V: TRBV10-2
CDR3: ASSESRGAAETQY

length: 11
size: -
J: TRBJ1-2
V: TRBV5-1
CDR3: ASSLAANYGYT

length: 14
size: -
J: TRBJ2-2
V: TRBV19
CDR3: ASSINGQGAIGELF

length: 12
size: -
J: TRBJ2-6
V: TRBV9
CDR3: ASSAGSGANVLT

length: 13
size: -
J: TRBJ2-2
V: TRBV7-3
CDR3: ASSLHVGGAGELF

length: 13
size: -
J: TRBJ2-1
V: TRBV7-9
CDR3: ASSLGAGGHHEQF

length: 13
size: -
J: TRBJ1-2
V: TRBV19
CDR3: ASSSLDTARYGYT

length: 9
size: -
J: TRBJ2-5
V: TRBV3-1/TRBV3-2
CDR3: ASSRGQTQY

length: 13
size: -
J: TRBJ2-4
V: TRBV28
CDR3: ASSGGGTYANIQY

length: 13
size: -
J: TRBJ1-4
V: TRBV14
CDR3: ASSQYGSAGRALF

length: 12
size: -
J: TRBJ1-4
V: TRBV30
CDR3: AWSAGAGREKLF

length: 14
size: once
J: TRBJ2-1
V: TRBV3-1/TRBV3-2
CDR3: ASSSIRVSSYNEQF

length: 14
size: -
J: TRBJ2-3
V: TRBV4-1
CDR3: ASSQEAAGVVDTQY

length: 12
size: -
J: TRBJ2-3
V: TRBV24-1
CDR3: ATGSGGRTDTQY

length: 12
size: -
J: TRBJ2-3
V: TRBV4-3
CDR3: ASSQQRLAYTQY

length: 10
size: -
J: TRBJ1-2
V: TRBV6-5
CDR3: ASSPDSYGYT

length: 11
size: -
J: TRBJ1-3
V: TRBV5-1
CDR3: ASSFNSGNTIY

length: 13
size: -
J: TRBJ2-5
V: TRBV19
CDR3: ASRGLAGGQETQY

length: 12
size: -
J: TRBJ2-7
V: TRBV5-1
CDR3: ASSLPGGRYEQY

length: 12
size: -
J: TRBJ1-1
V: TRBV7-2
CDR3: ASSRGQTNTEAF

length: 13
size: few
J: TRBJ1-5
V: TRBV6-5
CDR3: ASSWTGGYNQPQH